This T cell receptor beta chain was identified in a study of T cell changes during pregnancy in multiple sclerosis. Germline V CDR1 and CDR2: WSHSY, SAAADI. Trimming took 6 bases from V and 5 from J, leaving 14 bases between them. This CDR3 region has 14 residues. The repertoire was sequenced with immunoSEQ multiplex PCR; TCRdb's copy has only in-frame clones and lacks some. The profile shows 130,000 or so clones, about 96% of them singletons. The gene calls are TRBV10-2 and TRBJ1-5, with D perhaps TRBD1 (5 bases). The material sequenced was peripheral blood, taken after pregnancy. This TCR came from a female donor with multiple sclerosis, enrolled in a pregnancy study. The DNA of the CDR3 is TGCGCCAGCAGGGGCCAGGGTTCACATCAGCCCCAGCATTTT. As protein: CASRGQGSHQPQHF.